The clone carrying this T cell receptor (beta chain) was counted at least ten times. This specimen belongs to a study of low-dose radiotherapy and immunotherapy resistance in tumors. Study-wide background: Doses delivered to Cohort 2 were 1 Gy per fraction every two weeks, amounting to 13 Gy over 26 weeks.

This sample's time point: after trial treatment. Treatment indicated: LDRT plus nivolumab, ipilimumab, low-dose cyclophosphamide and aspirin (RACIN trial). Ipilimumab, nivolumab, aspirin, low-dose cyclophosphamide and low-dose radiotherapy were administered to donors. TRAV and TRBV primers primed cDNA for both TCRalpha and TCRbeta. Amplification of TCRs used a constant-region primer and V-primer adapter for about 19 PCR cycles. Amplification of the isolated mRNA used in vitro transcription. TCRdb re-derived calls from the reads in MiXCR, one entry per CDR3 protein. Of around 80,000 distinct CDR3 sequences listed, 17% are singletons. The CDR3 has 12 amino acids. The germline gives CDR1 SQVTM, CDR2 ANQGSEA.

This chain connects TRBV29-1 to TRBJ2-5; 8 bases agree with TRBD1. This material consisted of PBMCs, taken after low-dose radiotherapy plus immunotherapy. The receptor comes from a male donor with prostate cancer. CDR3 nucleotide sequence: TGCAACGGTGGACAGGGTGGAGAGACCCAGTACTTC. Translating gives CNGGQGGETQYF. Variable domain in full (rest from reference TRBV29-1 and TRBJ2-5): SAVISQKPSRDICQRGTSLTIQCQVDSQVTMMFWYRQQPGQSLTLIATANQGSEATYESGFVIDKFPISRPNLTFSTLTVSNMSPEDSSIYLCNGGQGGETQYFGPGTRLLVL.